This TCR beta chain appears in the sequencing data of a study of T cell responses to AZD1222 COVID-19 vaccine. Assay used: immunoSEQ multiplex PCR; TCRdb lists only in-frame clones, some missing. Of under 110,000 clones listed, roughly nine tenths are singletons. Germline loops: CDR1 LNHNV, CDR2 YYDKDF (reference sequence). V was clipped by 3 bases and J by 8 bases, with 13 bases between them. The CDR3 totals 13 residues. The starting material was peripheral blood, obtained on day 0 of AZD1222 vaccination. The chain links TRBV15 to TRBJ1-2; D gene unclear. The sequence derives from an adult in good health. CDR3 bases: TGTGCCACCAGCAGTGCTGTCTTGGGGGGCTACACCTTC. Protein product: CATSSAVLGGYTF. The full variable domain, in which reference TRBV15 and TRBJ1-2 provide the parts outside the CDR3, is DAMVIQNPRYQVTQFGKPVTLSCSQTLNHNVMYWYQQKSSQAPKLLFHYYDKDFNNEADTPDNFQSRRPNTSFCFLDIRSPGLGDTAMYLCATSSAVLGGYTFGSGTRLTVV.